This entry describes one TCR beta chain. The sample is drawn from a study of T cell changes during pregnancy in multiple sclerosis. Some clones are missing from TCRdb's copy, which holds only in-frame ones; the method was immunoSEQ multiplex PCR. The repertoire has about 59,000 clones, 80% to 95% of them found once; the top ten carry approximately 0.36%. CDR1 MDHEN and CDR2 SYDVKM come from the germline V gene. The CDR3 is made up of 15 amino acids. The junction had 5 bases not matched to a gene; V was cut back by 5 bases and J by 3 bases. This sequence was found in a female donor with multiple sclerosis, enrolled in a pregnancy study. This material consisted of CD4+ T cells from peripheral blood mononuclear cells, taken before pregnancy. The chain uses TRBV28 and TRBJ2-7; 12 nucleotides align to TRBD2. The CDR3 is CASSRRLAGDYEQYF. In DNA form, the CDR3 reads TGTGCCAGCAGTCGGCGACTAGCGGGGGACTACGAGCAGTACTTC. The full variable domain, with the rest looked up from reference TRBV28 and TRBJ2-7, is DVKVTQSSRYLVKRTGEKVFLECVQDMDHENMFWYRQDPGLGLRLIYFSYDVKMKEKGDIPEGYSVSREKKERFSLILESASTNQTSMYLCASSRRLAGDYEQYFGPGTRLTVT.